Reported below is one TCR beta chain. As yet, its antigen is unknown. Time point of the sample: newly diagnosed GD, antithyroid drugs for less than 3 months. RNA extracted from PBMCs served as the sequencing template. A peripheral blood sample, roughly 8.5 milliliters in volume, was drawn into EDTA tubes. Library construction for TCR beta used iRepertoire HTBI primers and Arm-PCR of CDR3 regions. TCRdb reanalysed the multiplex PCR reads using MiXCR and keeps one entry per CDR3 protein. This table has around 470,000 distinct CDR3 sequences, about 15% appearing once. The data belong to a study of regulatory T cells in long-lasting Graves disease. Study results and limitations: The number of shared public clonotypes was higher in persistent patients (around 2,700) than new patients (roughly 970).

The V gene's germline CDR1 is SGHTA and CDR2 FQGTGA. Trimming removed 1 base from V and 3 bases from J; junction bases left unmatched: 6. This CDR3 is 16 amino acids long. These data were also filed under a second study, of T cells in Graves' hyperthyroidism and ophthalmopathy.

The receptor comes from a woman aged 45-65 years with Graves disease. The source material was peripheral blood mononuclear cells (PBMCs), sampled at new diagnosis, from a patient treated with antithyroid drugs. The chain is built from TRBV7-3 and TRBJ1-2, with 9 positions matching TRBD1. This CDR3 reads CASSLRAGQGDYGYTF. CDR3 nucleotide sequence: TGTGCCAGCAGCTTAAGAGCGGGACAGGGCGACTATGGCTACACCTTC. Variable domain in full (rest from reference TRBV7-3 and TRBJ1-2): GAGVSQTPSNKVTEKGKYVELRCDPISGHTALYWYRQSLGQGPEFLIYFQGTGAADDSGLPNDRFFAVRPEGSVSTLKIQRTERGDSAVYLCASSLRAGQGDYGYTFGSGTRLTVV.